This T cell receptor beta chain was sequenced during a study of blood T cell repertoires in COVID-19. V lost 3 bases and J lost 7, with 7 bases in between. The CDR3 covers 13 residues. Data came from immunoSEQ multiplex PCR; TCRdb stores just in-frame clones and leaves some out. The sample has roughly 230,000 clones, 84% seen once. This clone was seen only once. Participant ages covered roughly 18 to 89 years across 20 to 30 US areas. Clinical history as reported by participants underpinned cohort assignment. The V call is TRBV12-3 or TRBV12-4, the J call TRBJ1-6; D gene uncertain. What was sequenced was PBMCs or T cells enriched from blood (not recorded which). The TCR was taken from a man aged 50-60 years who had recovered from COVID-19. The CDR3 DNA is TGTGCCAGCAGTTTTACGGGGAATTCACCCCTCCACTTT. Encoded protein: CASSFTGNSPLHF.